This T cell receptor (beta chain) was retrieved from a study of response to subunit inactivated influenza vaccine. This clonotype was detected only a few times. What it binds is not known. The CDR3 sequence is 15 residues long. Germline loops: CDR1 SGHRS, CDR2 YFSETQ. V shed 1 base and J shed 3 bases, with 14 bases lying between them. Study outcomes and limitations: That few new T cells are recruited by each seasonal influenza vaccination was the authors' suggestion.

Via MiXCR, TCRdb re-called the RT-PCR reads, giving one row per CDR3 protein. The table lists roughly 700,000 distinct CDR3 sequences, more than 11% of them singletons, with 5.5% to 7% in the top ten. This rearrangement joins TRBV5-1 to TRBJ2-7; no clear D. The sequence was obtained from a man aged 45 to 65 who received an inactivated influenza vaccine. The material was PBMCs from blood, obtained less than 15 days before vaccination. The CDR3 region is CASSLTQVNSYEQYF. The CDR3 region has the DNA TGCGCCAGCAGCTTGACGCAGGTAAACAGCTACGAGCAGTACTTC. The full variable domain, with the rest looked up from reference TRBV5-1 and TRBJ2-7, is KAGVTQTPRYLIKTRGQQVTLSCSPISGHRSVSWYQQTPGQGLQFLFEYFSETQRNKGNFPGRFSGRQFSNSRSEMNVSTLELGDSALYLCASSLTQVNSYEQYFGPGTRLTVT.